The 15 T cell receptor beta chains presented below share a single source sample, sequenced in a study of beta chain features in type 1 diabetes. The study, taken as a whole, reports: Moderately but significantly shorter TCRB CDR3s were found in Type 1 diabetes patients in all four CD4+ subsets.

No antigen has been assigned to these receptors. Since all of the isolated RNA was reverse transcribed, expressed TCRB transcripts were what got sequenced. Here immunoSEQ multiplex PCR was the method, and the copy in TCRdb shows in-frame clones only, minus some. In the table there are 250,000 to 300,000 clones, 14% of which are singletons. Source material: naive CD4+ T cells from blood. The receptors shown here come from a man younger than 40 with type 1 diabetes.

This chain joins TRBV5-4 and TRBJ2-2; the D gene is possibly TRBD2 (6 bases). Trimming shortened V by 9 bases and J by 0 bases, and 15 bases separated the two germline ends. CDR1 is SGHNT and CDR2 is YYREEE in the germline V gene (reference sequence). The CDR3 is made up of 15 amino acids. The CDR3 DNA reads TGTGCCACCTCCCAGCTAGCGTCGAACACCGGGGAGCTGTTTTTT. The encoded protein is CATSQLASNTGELFF.

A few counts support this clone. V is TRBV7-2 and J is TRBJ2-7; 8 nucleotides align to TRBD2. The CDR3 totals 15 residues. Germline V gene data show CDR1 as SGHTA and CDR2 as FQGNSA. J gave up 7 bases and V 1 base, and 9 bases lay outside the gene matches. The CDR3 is CASSLVRSGSSEQYF. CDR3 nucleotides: TGTGCCAGCAGCTTAGTGCGGAGCGGGAGTTCTGAGCAGTACTTC.

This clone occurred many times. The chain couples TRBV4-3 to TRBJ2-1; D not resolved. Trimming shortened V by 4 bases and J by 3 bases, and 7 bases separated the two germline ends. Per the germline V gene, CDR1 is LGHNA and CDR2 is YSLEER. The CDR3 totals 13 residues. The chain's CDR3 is CASSPSSYNEQFF. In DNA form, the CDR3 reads TGCGCCAGCAGCCCGAGTAGCTACAATGAGCAGTTCTTC.

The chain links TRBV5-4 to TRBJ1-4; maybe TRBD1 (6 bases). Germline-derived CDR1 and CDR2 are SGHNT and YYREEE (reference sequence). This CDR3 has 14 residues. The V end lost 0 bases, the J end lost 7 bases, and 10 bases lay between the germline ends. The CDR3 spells CASSLGGGSEKLFF. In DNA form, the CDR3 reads TGTGCCAGCAGCTTGGGCGGGGGCAGTGAAAAACTGTTTTTT.

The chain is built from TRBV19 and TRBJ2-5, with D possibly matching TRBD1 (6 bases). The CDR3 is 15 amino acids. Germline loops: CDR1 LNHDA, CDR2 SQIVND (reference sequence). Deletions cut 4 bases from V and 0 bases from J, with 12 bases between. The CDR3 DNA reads TGTGCCAGTAGTACCGGGACATCGTACCAAGAGACCCAGTACTTC. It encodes CASSTGTSYQETQYF.

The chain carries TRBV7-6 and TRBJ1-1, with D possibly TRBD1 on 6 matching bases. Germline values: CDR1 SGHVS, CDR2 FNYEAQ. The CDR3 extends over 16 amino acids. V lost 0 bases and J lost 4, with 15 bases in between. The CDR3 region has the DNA TGTGCCAGCAGCTTAGCGAACACAGGGCTTGGCACTGAAGCTTTCTTT. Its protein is CASSLANTGLGTEAFF.

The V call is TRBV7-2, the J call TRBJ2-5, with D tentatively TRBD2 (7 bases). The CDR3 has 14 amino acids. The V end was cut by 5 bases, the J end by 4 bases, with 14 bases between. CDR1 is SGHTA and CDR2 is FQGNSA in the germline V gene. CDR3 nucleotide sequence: TGTGCCAGCAGCCCAGGGCGGGGGCTAGAGACCCAGTACTTC. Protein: CASSPGRGLETQYF.

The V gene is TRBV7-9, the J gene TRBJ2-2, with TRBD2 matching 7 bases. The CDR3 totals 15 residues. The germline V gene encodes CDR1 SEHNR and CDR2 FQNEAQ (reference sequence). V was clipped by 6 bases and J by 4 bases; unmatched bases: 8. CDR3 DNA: TGTGCCAGCAGGTTGACTAGCTGGGGCACCGGGGAGCTGTTTTTT. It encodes CASRLTSWGTGELFF.

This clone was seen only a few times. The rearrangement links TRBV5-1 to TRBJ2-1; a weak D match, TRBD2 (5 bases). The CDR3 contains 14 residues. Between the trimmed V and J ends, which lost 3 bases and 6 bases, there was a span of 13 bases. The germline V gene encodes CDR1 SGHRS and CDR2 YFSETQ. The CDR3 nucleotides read TGCGCCAGCAGCTCATTACTAGTGGGCAATGAGCAGTTCTTC. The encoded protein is CASSSLLVGNEQFF.

CDR3 loop: CSGASVTNEQFF. Written as DNA, the CDR3 is TGCAGCGGGGCTAGCGTAACAAATGAGCAGTTCTTC. V gene TRBV29-1 combines with J gene TRBJ2-1, with D maybe TRBD2 (6 bases). V lost 7 bases and J 7 bases, leaving 14 bases between the germline ends. This CDR3 spans 12 amino acids. CDR1 SQVTM and CDR2 ANQGSEA come from the germline V gene.

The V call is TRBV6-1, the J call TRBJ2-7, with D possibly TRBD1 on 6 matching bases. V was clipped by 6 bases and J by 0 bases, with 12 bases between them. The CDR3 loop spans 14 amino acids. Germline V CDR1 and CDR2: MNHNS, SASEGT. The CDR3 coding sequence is TGTGCCAGCAGCGGGACAAGGAGCTCCTACGAGCAGTACTTC. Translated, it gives CASSGTRSSYEQYF.

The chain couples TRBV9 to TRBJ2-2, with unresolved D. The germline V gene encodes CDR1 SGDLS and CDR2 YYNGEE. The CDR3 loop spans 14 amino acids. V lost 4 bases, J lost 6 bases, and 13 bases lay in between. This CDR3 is CASSLDLVAGELFF. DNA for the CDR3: TGTGCCAGCAGCCTAGACCTGGTAGCCGGGGAGCTGTTTTTT. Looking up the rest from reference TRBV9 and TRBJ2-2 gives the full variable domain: DSGVTQTPKHLITATGQRVTLRCSPRSGDLSVYWYQQSLDQGLQFLIQYYNGEERAKGNILERFSAQQFPDLHSELNLSSLELGDSALYFCASSLDLVAGELFFGEGSRLTVL.

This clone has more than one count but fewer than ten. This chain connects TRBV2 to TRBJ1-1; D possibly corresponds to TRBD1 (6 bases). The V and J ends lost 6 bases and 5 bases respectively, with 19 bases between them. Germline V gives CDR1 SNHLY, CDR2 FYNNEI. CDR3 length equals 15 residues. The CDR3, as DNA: TGTGCCAGCAGGGGGGCCCTGGGGGGGCAGACTGAAGCTTTCTTT. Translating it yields CASRGALGGQTEAFF. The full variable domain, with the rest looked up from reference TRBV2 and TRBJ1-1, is EPEVTQTPSHQVTQMGQEVILRCVPISNHLYFYWYRQILGQKVEFLVSFYNNEISEKSEIFDDQFSVERPDGSNFTLKIRSTKLEDSAMYFCASRGALGGQTEAFFGQGTRLTVV.

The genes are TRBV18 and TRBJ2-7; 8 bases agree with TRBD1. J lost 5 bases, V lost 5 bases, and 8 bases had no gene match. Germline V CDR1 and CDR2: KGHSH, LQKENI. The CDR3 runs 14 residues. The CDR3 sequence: CASSEDRVLHEQYF. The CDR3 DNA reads TGTGCCAGCTCAGAGGACAGGGTACTGCACGAGCAGTACTTC. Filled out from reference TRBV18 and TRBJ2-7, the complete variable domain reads NAGVMQNPRHLVRRRGQEARLRCSPMKGHSHVYWYRQLPEEGLKFMVYLQKENIIDESGMPKERFSAEFPKEGPSILRIQQVVRGDSAAYFCASSEDRVLHEQYFGPGTRLTVT.

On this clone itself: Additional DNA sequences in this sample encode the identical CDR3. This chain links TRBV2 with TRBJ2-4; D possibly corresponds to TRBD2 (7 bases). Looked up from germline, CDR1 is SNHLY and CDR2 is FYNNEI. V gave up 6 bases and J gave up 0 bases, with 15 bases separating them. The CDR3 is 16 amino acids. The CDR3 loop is CASSPRGGLAKNIQYF. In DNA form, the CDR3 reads TGTGCCAGCAGCCCAAGGGGGGGACTAGCCAAAAACATTCAGTACTTC.